Listed here is a single T cell receptor beta chain. TCRdb's copy holds only in-frame clones and misses some; the assay was immunoSEQ multiplex PCR. Found here are 95,000 to 150,000 clones, around nine tenths of them singletons; the top ten hold 9.5% to 13%. This CDR3 region has 14 residues. Trimming cost V 1 base and J 2 bases; bases outside gene matches: 1. Germline CDR1 is SGHTA and CDR2 is FQGNSA. The sample belongs to a study of control samples from healthy donors and cancer patients. This sequence originates from a man younger than 40 in good health. The rearrangement joins TRBV7-2 to TRBJ2-5; 7 nucleotides agree with TRBD2. Specimen: blood. The CDR3 protein is CASSLGGGQETQYF. CDR3 sequence (DNA): TGTGCCAGCAGCTTAGGGGGGGGACAAGAGACCCAGTACTTC.